This record looks at one T cell receptor (beta chain) sequence and its context. Its matching antigen is unknown. The CDR3 sequence is 16 residues long. The J segment lost 2 bases and the V segment lost 10 bases, leaving 14 bases of the junction unmatched. Per the germline V gene, CDR1 is SGHAT and CDR2 is FQNNGV. Libraries were prepared by immunoSEQ multiplex PCR; TCRdb keeps only in-frame clonotypes and omits some of them. The sample records approximately 91,000 clones, roughly 85% being singletons. The sample comes from a study of OX40 agonist ivuxolimab in advanced cancers. The overall study: Patients were treated with ivuxolimab, an agonistic anti-OX40 (CD134) antibody. Study-level points and caveats: Relative to CD4+, CD8+ T cells held more expanded clones on average.

This TCR was recovered from an adult with an advanced solid tumor such as melanoma, head and neck, liver or kidney cancer. The chain recombines TRBV11-2 with TRBJ1-1; 9 nucleotides align to TRBD1. The sample was CD4+ or CD8+ T cells sorted from blood, taken in a trial of the OX40 agonist ivuxolimab. The CDR3 loop is CATPRRTGDINTEAFF. In DNA form, the CDR3 reads TGTGCCACTCCCAGGCGGACAGGGGACATTAACACTGAAGCTTTCTTT.